A single sample is the source of the 17 T cell receptor beta chains below, sequenced in a study of blood T cell repertoires in COVID-19. Some clones are missing from TCRdb's copy, which holds only in-frame ones; the method was immunoSEQ multiplex PCR. The sample yields about 46,000 clones, around 86% seen once. Sequences were obtained from PBMCs or T cells enriched from blood (not recorded which). These receptors originate from a woman aged 45-65 years who had recovered from COVID-19.

The table lists this clone with a count of one. The rearrangement links TRBV24-1 to TRBJ2-1, with 14 positions matching TRBD2. The V segment lost 3 bases and the J segment 5 bases; nucleotides outside the gene matches: 11. This CDR3 comprises 19 residues. Germline V gene lookup returns CDR1 KGHDR and CDR2 SFDVKD. In nucleotides, the CDR3 is TGTGCCACCAGTGATCCCGGACTAGCGGGGGGCCAATACAACAATGAGCAGTTCTTC. Encoded protein: CATSDPGLAGGQYNNEQFF.

This clone was picked up one time. V is TRBV6-2 or TRBV6-3 and J is TRBJ2-4; no definite D call. The V end was cut by 3 bases, the J end by 1 base, with 13 bases between. Per germline, CDR1 MNHEY and CDR2 SVGEGT. The CDR3 extends over 16 amino acids. The CDR3 sequence: CASSYLISRAKNIQYF. CDR3 DNA: TGTGCCAGCAGTTATCTCATATCCAGGGCCAAAAACATTCAGTACTTC.

The chain's CDR3 is CASSPVTGKNNEKLFF. The CDR3, as DNA: TGTGCCAGCTCACCCGTAACCGGGAAGAATAATGAAAAACTGTTTTTT. The chain joins TRBV18 to TRBJ1-4; D gene uncertain. Germline values: CDR1 KGHSH, CDR2 LQKENI. The CDR3 spans 16 residues. V shed 3 bases and J shed 4 bases, with 15 bases lying between them.

The V gene is TRBV6-1, the J gene TRBJ2-3; 11 positions match TRBD2. CDR1 and CDR2 (germline): MNHNS, SASEGT. CDR3 size: 16 residues. Trimming removed 4 bases from V and 9 bases from J; junction bases left unmatched: 12. The CDR3 DNA is TGTGCCAGCAGTGGTACTAGCGGGGGCTTCGGGGGCACGCAGTATTTT. This sequence encodes CASSGTSGGFGGTQYF.

The chain carries TRBV19 and TRBJ1-1; 9 bases line up with TRBD1. J was trimmed by 5 bases and V by 7 bases; bases with no gene match: 20. Germline V CDR1 and CDR2: LNHDA, SQIVND (reference sequence). This CDR3 region has 18 residues. CDR3 protein: CASTSLPGQGGVRTEAFF. Here the CDR3 DNA reads TGTGCCAGTACGAGCCTCCCGGGACAGGGAGGCGTGCGGACTGAAGCTTTCTTT.

J is TRBJ2-7 and V is TRBV4-3, with TRBD2 identical over 9 bases. Trimming at V came to 0 bases and at J to 2 bases, leaving 5 bases not matched to a gene. Per germline, CDR1 LGHNA and CDR2 YSLEER. The CDR3 is 16 residues long. For the CDR3, the DNA is TGCGCCAGCAGCCAAGATTTAGCTAGCGGGGCCTACGAGCAGTACTTC. It translates to CASSQDLASGAYEQYF.

This rearrangement joins TRBV27 to TRBJ2-7; D perhaps matches TRBD1 (6 bases). Trimming stripped 1 base from V and 2 bases from J, with 9 bases between. CDR3 length equals 14 residues. In germline, CDR1 is MNHEY, CDR2 SMNVEV (reference sequence). CDR3 protein: CASSLWDKPYEQYF. The CDR3 nucleotides are TGTGCCAGCAGTTTATGGGACAAGCCCTACGAGCAGTACTTC.

The table lists this clone with a count of one. The CDR3 nucleotides are TGTGCCAGCACTCCCCTCGGTAGAACAGGGCAAGGGGACACTGAAGCTTTCTTT. It is translated as CASTPLGRTGQGDTEAFF. This chain connects TRBV28 to TRBJ1-1, with TRBD1 as a possible D gene (6 bases). The CDR3 has 18 residues. V was cut by 7 bases and J by 3 bases, with 27 bases left in between. Germline-derived CDR1 and CDR2 are MDHEN and SYDVKM. Looking up the rest from reference TRBV28 and TRBJ1-1 gives the full variable domain: DVKVTQSSRYLVKRTGEKVFLECVQDMDHENMFWYRQDPGLGLRLIYFSYDVKMKEKGDIPEGYSVSREKKERFSLILESASTNQTSMYLCASTPLGRTGQGDTEAFFGQGTRLTVV.

This chain uses TRBV4-3 with TRBJ2-7; tentatively, D is TRBD1 (6 bases). The V gene lost 2 bases and the J gene lost 5 bases, with 16 bases spanning the gap. There are 15 residues in the CDR3. The germline CDR1 and CDR2 sequences are LGHNA and YSLEER. The DNA of the CDR3 is TGCGCCAGCAGCCAATATCCAAGGGGGACCGACGAGCAGTACTTC. It is translated as CASSQYPRGTDEQYF.

This rearrangement joins TRBV4-3 to TRBJ2-3; TRBD2 aligns across 12 bases. The length of the CDR3 is 21 residues. V was pared by 3 bases and J by 0 bases, with 16 bases of the junction left unmatched. Germline-derived CDR1 and CDR2 are LGHNA and YSLEER. CDR3 in amino acids: CASSQDPGLAGGLSSTDTQYF. The CDR3 nucleotides read TGCGCCAGCAGCCAGGACCCGGGACTAGCGGGCGGACTATCTAGCACAGATACGCAGTATTTT.

The chain uses TRBV19 and TRBJ1-2; no reliable D call. The CDR3 runs 13 residues. The V end lost 5 bases, the J end lost 9 bases, and 16 bases lay between the germline ends. The germline CDR1 and CDR2 sequences are LNHDA and SQIVND (reference sequence). The CDR3: CASSEQSGGSYTF. CDR3 bases: TGTGCCAGTAGTGAGCAAAGCGGCGGGAGCTACACCTTC.

V and J are TRBV29-1 and TRBJ1-2; TRBD1 is a possible D gene (5 bases). The germline V gene has CDR1 SQVTM and CDR2 ANQGSEA. This CDR3 is built from 14 residues. V dropped 4 bases and J dropped 6 bases, with 18 bases sitting between them. The DNA of the CDR3 is TGCAGCGTTGTCAAGGGGTCGGCCTTGGATGGCTACACCTTC. This gives the protein CSVVKGSALDGYTF. The entire variable domain, with the rest obtained from reference TRBV29-1 and TRBJ1-2, is as follows: SAVISQKPSRDICQRGTSLTIQCQVDSQVTMMFWYRQQPGQSLTLIATANQGSEATYESGFVIDKFPISRPNLTFSTLTVSNMSPEDSSIYLCSVVKGSALDGYTFGSGTRLTVV.

The chain combines TRBV10-3 with TRBJ2-1; 16 nucleotides align to TRBD2. The V and J ends lost 0 bases and 2 bases, in that order; junction bases with no gene match: 13. Germline assignment: CDR1 ENHRY and CDR2 SYGVKD. The CDR3 has 22 residues. The DNA for the CDR3 is TGTGCCATCAGTGAGTCGAGACTAACCGGGACTAGCGGGAGGGCCCCCTACAATGAGCAGTTCTTC. Translated: CAISESRLTGTSGRAPYNEQFF.

This chain joins TRBV4-3 and TRBJ1-1; D gene uncertain. This CDR3 is built from 14 residues. Germline V gives CDR1 LGHNA, CDR2 YSLEER. The V gene lost 2 bases and the J gene lost 4 bases, with 11 bases spanning the gap. CDR3 coding DNA: TGCGCCAGCAGCCAAAGAGGGCACGGCACTGAAGCTTTCTTT. It encodes CASSQRGHGTEAFF.

The J gene is TRBJ1-2, the V gene TRBV9; the D gene is possibly TRBD1 (5 bases). V dropped 3 bases and J dropped 4 bases, with 16 bases sitting between them. This CDR3 has 15 amino acids. CDR1 and CDR2 (germline): SGDLS, YYNGEE. The DNA of the CDR3 is TGTGCCAGCAGCGAGGGGTTCGGGGGTTTCTATGGCTACACCTTC. Translation: CASSEGFGGFYGYTF.

The chain joins TRBV6-2 or TRBV6-3 to TRBJ1-5; D gene unclear. The CDR3 extends over 14 amino acids. CDR1 and CDR2 from the germline V gene are MNHEY and SVGEGT. V lost 3 bases and J 5 bases, leaving 11 bases between the germline ends. Here the CDR3 DNA reads TGTGCCAGCAGTTATACGGGGTGGGATCAGCCCCAGCATTTT. It codes for CASSYTGWDQPQHF.

In this sample, this clone turned up once. The gene calls are TRBV6-5 and TRBJ2-5; possibly TRBD2 for D (6 bases). Looked up from germline, CDR1 is MNHEY and CDR2 is SVGAGI. The V gene lost 0 bases and the J gene lost 7 bases, with 9 bases spanning the gap. The CDR3 totals 13 residues. The CDR3 region has the DNA TGTGCCAGCAGTTACTCTCGGGAGTTGACCCAGTACTTC. The encoded protein is CASSYSRELTQYF.